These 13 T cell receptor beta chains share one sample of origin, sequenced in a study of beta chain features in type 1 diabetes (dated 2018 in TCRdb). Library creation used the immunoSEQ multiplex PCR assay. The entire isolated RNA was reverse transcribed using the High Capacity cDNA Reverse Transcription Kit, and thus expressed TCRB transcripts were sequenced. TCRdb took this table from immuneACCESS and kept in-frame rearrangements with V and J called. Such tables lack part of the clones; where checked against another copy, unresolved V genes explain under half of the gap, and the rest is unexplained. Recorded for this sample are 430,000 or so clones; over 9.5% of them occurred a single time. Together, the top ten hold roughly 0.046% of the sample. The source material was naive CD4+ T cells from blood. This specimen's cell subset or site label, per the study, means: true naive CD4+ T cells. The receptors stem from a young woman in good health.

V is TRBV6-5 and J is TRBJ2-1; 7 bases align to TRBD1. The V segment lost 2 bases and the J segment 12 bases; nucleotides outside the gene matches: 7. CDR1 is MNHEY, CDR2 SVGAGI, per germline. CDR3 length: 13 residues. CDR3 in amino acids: CASSYRQGDGQFF. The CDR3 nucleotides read TGTGCCAGCAGTTACCGACAGGGAGATGGGCAGTTCTTC.

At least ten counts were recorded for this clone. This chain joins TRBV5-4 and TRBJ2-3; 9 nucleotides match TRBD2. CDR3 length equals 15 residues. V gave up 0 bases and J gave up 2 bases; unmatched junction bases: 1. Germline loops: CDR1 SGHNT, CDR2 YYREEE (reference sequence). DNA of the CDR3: TGTGCCAGCAGCTTGGGACTAGCGGACACAGATACGCAGTATTTT. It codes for CASSLGLADTDTQYF.

In DNA form, the CDR3 reads TGCAGCGTTTCCCCGGTTTTGAACACTGAAGCTTTCTTT. This encodes CSVSPVLNTEAFF. V is TRBV29-1 and J is TRBJ1-1; unclear D gene. There are 13 residues in the CDR3. Looked up from germline, CDR1 is SQVTM and CDR2 is ANQGSEA. V lost 5 bases and J lost 0, with 10 bases in between.

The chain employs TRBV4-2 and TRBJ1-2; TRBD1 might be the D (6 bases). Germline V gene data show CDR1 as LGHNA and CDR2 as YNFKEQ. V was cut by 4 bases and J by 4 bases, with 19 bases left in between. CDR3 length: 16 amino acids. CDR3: CASSRTTTGGSYGYTF. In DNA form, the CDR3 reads TGTGCCAGCAGCCGTACTACCACGGGGGGCAGCTATGGCTACACCTTC.

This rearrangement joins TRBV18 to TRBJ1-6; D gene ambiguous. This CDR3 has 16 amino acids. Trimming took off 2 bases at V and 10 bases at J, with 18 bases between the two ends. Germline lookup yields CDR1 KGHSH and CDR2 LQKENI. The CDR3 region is CASSPYGEINRSPLHF. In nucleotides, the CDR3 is TGTGCCAGCTCACCATACGGGGAAATAAATCGATCACCCCTCCACTTT.

This chain's CDR3 is CASSPFVGKAAGNTIYF. The CDR3 coding sequence is TGTGCCAGCTCACCATTCGTCGGAAAGGCAGCTGGAAACACCATATATTTT. This rearrangement joins TRBV18 to TRBJ1-3, with unresolved D. V was trimmed by 2 bases and J by 2 bases, leaving 16 bases between them. Per germline, CDR1 KGHSH and CDR2 LQKENI. This CDR3 is built from 17 residues.

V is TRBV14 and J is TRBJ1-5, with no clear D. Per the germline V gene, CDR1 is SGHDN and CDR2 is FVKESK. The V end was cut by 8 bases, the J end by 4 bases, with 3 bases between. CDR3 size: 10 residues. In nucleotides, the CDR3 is TGTGCCAGCGAAAATCAGCCCCAGCATTTT. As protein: CASENQPQHF. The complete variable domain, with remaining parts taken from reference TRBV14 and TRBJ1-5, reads EAGVTQFPSHSVIEKGQTVTLRCDPISGHDNLYWYRRVMGKEIKFLLHFVKESKQDESGMPNNRFLAERTGGTYSTLKVQPAELEDSGVYFCASENQPQHFGDGTRLSIL.

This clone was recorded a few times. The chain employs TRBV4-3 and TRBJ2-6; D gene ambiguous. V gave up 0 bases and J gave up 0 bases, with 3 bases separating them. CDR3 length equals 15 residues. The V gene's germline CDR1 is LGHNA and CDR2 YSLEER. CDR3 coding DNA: TGCGCCAGCAGCCAAGATGGCTCTGGGGCCAACGTCCTGACTTTC. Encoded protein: CASSQDGSGANVLTF.

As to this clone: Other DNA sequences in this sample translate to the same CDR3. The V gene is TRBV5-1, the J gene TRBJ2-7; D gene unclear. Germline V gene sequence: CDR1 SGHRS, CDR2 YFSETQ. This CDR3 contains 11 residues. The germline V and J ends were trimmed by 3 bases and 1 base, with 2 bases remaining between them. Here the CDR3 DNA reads TGCGCCAGCAGCTCATCCTACGAGCAGTACTTC. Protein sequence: CASSSSYEQYF.

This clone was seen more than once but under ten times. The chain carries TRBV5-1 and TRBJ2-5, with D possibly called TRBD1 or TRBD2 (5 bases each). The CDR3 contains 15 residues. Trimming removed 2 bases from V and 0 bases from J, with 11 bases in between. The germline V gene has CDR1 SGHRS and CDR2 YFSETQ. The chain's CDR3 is CASSLAGTYQETQYF. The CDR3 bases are TGCGCCAGCAGCTTAGCCGGGACGTACCAAGAGACCCAGTACTTC.

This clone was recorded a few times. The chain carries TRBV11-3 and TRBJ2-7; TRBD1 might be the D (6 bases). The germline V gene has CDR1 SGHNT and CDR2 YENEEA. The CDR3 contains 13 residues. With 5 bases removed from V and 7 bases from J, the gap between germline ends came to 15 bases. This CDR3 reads CASSPLDSREQYF. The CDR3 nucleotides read TGTGCCAGCAGCCCGCTGGACAGTCGGGAGCAGTACTTC. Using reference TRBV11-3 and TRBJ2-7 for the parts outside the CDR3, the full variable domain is EAGVVQSPRYKIIEKKQPVAFWCNPISGHNTLYWYLQNLGQGPELLIRYENEEAVDDSQLPKDRFSAERLKGVDSTLKIQPAELGDSAVYLCASSPLDSREQYFGPGTRLTVT.

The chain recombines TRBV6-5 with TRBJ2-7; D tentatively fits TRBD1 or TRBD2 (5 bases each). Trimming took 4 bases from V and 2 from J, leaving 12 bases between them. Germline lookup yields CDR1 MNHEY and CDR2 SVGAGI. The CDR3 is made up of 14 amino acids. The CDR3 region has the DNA TGTGCCAGCAGTTTGGGACGGAGGACCTACGAGCAGTACTTC. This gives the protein CASSLGRRTYEQYF.

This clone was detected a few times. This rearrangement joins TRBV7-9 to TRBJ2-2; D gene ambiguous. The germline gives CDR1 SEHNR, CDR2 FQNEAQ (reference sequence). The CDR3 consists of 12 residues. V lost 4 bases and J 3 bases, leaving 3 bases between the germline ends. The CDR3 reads CASSSHTGELFF. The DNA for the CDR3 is TGTGCCAGCAGCTCCCACACCGGGGAGCTGTTTTTT.